The 27 T cell receptor beta chains given below trace back to one sample, sequenced in a study of blood T cells in healthy people across ages. Sample-barcoded 5' priming and a J-beta primer mix drove a second PCR of about 7 to 11 cycles. TCRdb independently ran MiXCR on the 5' RACE reads; one entry per CDR3 protein. This table has about 800,000 distinct CDR3 sequences, roughly 25% appearing once. The same sample was also studied in work on T cells of mothers and their children.

The material sequenced was blood. These receptors were collected from a boy between 10 and 17 years old in good health.

The chain uses TRBV28 and TRBJ1-1; D is unresolved. This CDR3 is 13 amino acids long. Germline values: CDR1 MDHEN, CDR2 SYDVKM. V lost 3 bases and J 1 base, leaving 6 bases between the germline ends. The CDR3 protein is CASSFHANTEAFF. CDR3 bases: TGTGCCAGCAGTTTCCATGCGAACACTGAAGCTTTCTTT.

This chain links TRBV29-1 with TRBJ2-7; D is ambiguous. This CDR3 is 10 amino acids long. Germline CDR1 and CDR2: SQVTM and ANQGSEA. Trimming shortened V by 7 bases and J by 3 bases, and 7 bases separated the two germline ends. The CDR3, as DNA: TGCAGCGCCGGTGACTACGAGCAGTACTTC. Protein: CSAGDYEQYF.

This chain links TRBV12-5 with TRBJ2-5; 11 bases line up with TRBD2. There are 16 residues in the CDR3. The germline gives CDR1 LGHNT, CDR2 FRNRAP. The junction had 3 bases not matched to a gene; V was cut back by 1 base and J by 2 bases. The CDR3 sequence: CASGLGLAGLQETQYF. CDR3 in DNA: TGTGCTAGTGGTTTGGGACTAGCGGGACTTCAAGAGACCCAGTACTTC.

V is TRBV7-8 and J is TRBJ1-6; perhaps TRBD1 as D (6 bases). CDR1 SGHVS and CDR2 FQNEAQ come from the germline V gene. This CDR3 contains 13 residues. Trimming left V 6 bases short and J 8 bases short, with 11 bases between. The CDR3: CASRRNRDSPLHF. CDR3 nucleotide sequence: TGTGCCAGCAGACGCAACAGGGATTCACCCCTCCACTTT.

This clonotype was counted only a few times. One end of the junction is discordant with germline, which a read error may explain. The rearrangement joins TRBV14 to TRBJ2-1; TRBD2 might be the D (6 bases). The CDR3 length is 16 residues. CDR1 SGHDN and CDR2 FVKESK come from the germline V gene. The CDR3 DNA reads TGCGCCAGCAGCCAAGTCGGAGGGAACCCCTACAATGAGCAGTTCTTC. The encoded protein is CASSQVGGNPYNEQFF.

This clonotype was detected only a few times. The gene calls are TRBV7-9 and TRBJ1-3, with D hard to call. CDR3 length equals 15 residues. Germline V lookup: CDR1 SEHNR, CDR2 FQNEAQ (reference sequence). Trimming cost V 5 bases and J 1 base, with 12 bases left between them. CDR3 nucleotide sequence: TGTGCCAGCAGCCCAACTAGGGCGTCTGGAAACACCATATATTTT. It codes for CASSPTRASGNTIYF.

The sample holds a few counts of this clonotype. The chain joins TRBV27 to TRBJ2-5; 8 bases are shared with TRBD1. Losses at the gene ends were 3 bases for V and 1 base for J; bases not matched to a gene: 4. The CDR3 runs 15 residues. The germline gives CDR1 MNHEY, CDR2 SMNVEV (reference sequence). CDR3 in amino acids: CASSLAGGFQETQYF. The DNA of the CDR3 is TGTGCCAGCAGTTTGGCAGGGGGCTTCCAAGAGACCCAGTACTTC.

The chain couples TRBV28 to TRBJ2-1, with a weak D call TRBD2 (5 bases). V was trimmed by 5 bases and J by 5 bases, leaving 16 bases between them. The length of the CDR3 is 15 residues. The germline CDR1 and CDR2 sequences are MDHEN and SYDVKM. The CDR3 DNA follows: TGTGCCAGCAGTCCCCGGGGTTACCGGGACAATGAGCAGTTCTTC. It codes for CASSPRGYRDNEQFF. Filled out from reference TRBV28 and TRBJ2-1, the complete variable domain reads DVKVTQSSRYLVKRTGEKVFLECVQDMDHENMFWYRQDPGLGLRLIYFSYDVKMKEKGDIPEGYSVSREKKERFSLILESASTNQTSMYLCASSPRGYRDNEQFFGPGTRLTVL.

The chain couples TRBV12-3 or TRBV12-4 to TRBJ1-4; D gene ambiguous. V lost 1 base and J 0 bases, leaving 12 bases between the germline ends. The CDR3 sequence is 17 residues long. CDR3 sequence (DNA): TGTGCCAGCAGTTTAGGCCTTCACCAACCAACTAATGAAAAACTGTTTTTT. Protein: CASSLGLHQPTNEKLFF.

This rearrangement joins TRBV18 to TRBJ1-1; D not certain. V lost 3 bases and J 2 bases, leaving 13 bases between the germline ends. The CDR3 contains 15 residues. Germline lookup yields CDR1 KGHSH and CDR2 LQKENI. The CDR3 loop is CASSPMDGKNTEAFF. DNA of the CDR3: TGTGCCAGCTCACCTATGGATGGAAAAAACACTGAAGCTTTCTTT.

The chain couples TRBV5-6 to TRBJ1-4; a possible D gene is TRBD1 (5 bases). Trimming shortened V by 0 bases and J by 0 bases, and 18 bases separated the two germline ends. The germline V gene has CDR1 SGHDT and CDR2 YYEEEE. The length of the CDR3 is 19 residues. The chain's CDR3 is CASSLVSSVTVPTNEKLFF. As DNA, the CDR3 is TGTGCCAGCAGCTTGGTTAGCTCGGTGACAGTTCCAACTAATGAAAAACTGTTTTTT.

This clonotype has just a few counts. In DNA, the CDR3 is TGTGCCAGCAGCTTAATCCAGTCGGGCTCCTGGGAGCAGTACTTC. This translates into CASSLIQSGSWEQYF. The rearrangement uses TRBV11-2 and TRBJ2-7; D is unresolved. The CDR3 consists of 15 residues. The ends were cut back, 2 bases at V and 7 bases at J, with 18 bases in the middle. The germline CDR1 and CDR2 sequences are SGHAT and FQNNGV.

The rearrangement joins TRBV7-9 to TRBJ2-5; no reliable D call. The DNA end favors TRBJ2-7, so the J call may be wrong. CDR1 and CDR2 from the germline V gene are SEHNR and FQNEAQ (reference sequence). There are 13 residues in the CDR3. The DNA for the CDR3 is TGTGCCAGCACCTTTGGCGGATCCTACGAGCAGTACTTC. Translation gives CASTFGGSYEQYF.

The CDR3 DNA follows: TGTGCCAGCAGCCATGACCCCCAGGGGCCGAGAACCTACAATGAGCAGTTCTTC. Translation gives CASSHDPQGPRTYNEQFF. The chain couples TRBV7-9 to TRBJ2-1; tentatively, D is TRBD1 (6 bases). V dropped 5 bases and J dropped 2 bases, with 22 bases sitting between them. This CDR3 is built from 18 residues. Germline V gene sequence: CDR1 SEHNR, CDR2 FQNEAQ (reference sequence). The full variable domain, completed using reference TRBV7-9 and TRBJ2-1, is DTGVSQNPRHKITKRGQNVTFRCDPISEHNRLYWYRQTLGQGPEFLTYFQNEAQLEKSRLLSDRFSAERPKGSFSTLEIQRTEQGDSAMYLCASSHDPQGPRTYNEQFFGPGTRLTVL.

The chain links TRBV27 to TRBJ2-7; D assignment may be TRBD1 or TRBD2 (6 bases each). Germline lookup yields CDR1 MNHEY and CDR2 SMNVEV (reference sequence). V dropped 4 bases and J dropped 4 bases, with 14 bases sitting between them. The CDR3 consists of 14 residues. CDR3 amino acids: CASSSGGVWYEQYF. In nucleotides, the CDR3 is TGTGCCAGCAGTTCCGGGGGCGTCTGGTACGAGCAGTACTTC.

This clonotype was recorded once. The chain links TRBV15 to TRBJ2-3, with 9 bases that match TRBD1. This CDR3 region has 15 residues. J was trimmed by 1 base and V by 7 bases; bases with no gene match: 6. Per germline, CDR1 LNHNV and CDR2 YYDKDF (reference sequence). CDR3 region: CATMVRTGGTDTQYF. The CDR3 DNA sequence: TGTGCCACCATGGTTAGGACAGGGGGCACAGATACGCAGTATTTT.

V and J are TRBV7-3 and TRBJ1-1; D perhaps matches TRBD1 (5 bases). The CDR3 consists of 14 residues. Germline-derived CDR1 and CDR2 are SGHTA and FQGTGA. V was shortened by 4 bases and J by 4 bases, with 13 bases between the two germline ends. The chain's CDR3 is CASSSSGVGTEAFF. CDR3 nucleotide sequence: TGTGCCAGCAGCTCGTCGGGGGTGGGCACTGAAGCTTTCTTT.

The sample holds a few counts of this clonotype. The V gene is TRBV7-2, the J gene TRBJ2-5, with a tentative D call TRBD2 (5 bases). Looked up from germline, CDR1 is SGHTA and CDR2 is FQGNSA. Trimming took off 7 bases at V and 2 bases at J, with 11 bases between the two ends. This CDR3 region has 13 residues. The CDR3 reads CASILESQETQYF. In DNA form, the CDR3 reads TGTGCCAGCATACTAGAGAGTCAAGAGACCCAGTACTTC.

V usage is TRBV5-1 and J usage is TRBJ2-5, with a possible D match to TRBD2 (6 bases). This CDR3 has 13 residues. Trimming removed 7 bases at V and 0 bases at J, with 10 bases between. Per the germline V gene, CDR1 is SGHRS and CDR2 is YFSETQ. The CDR3 DNA reads as TGCGCCAGCTTCCGGGACTACCAAGAGACCCAGTACTTC. This translates into CASFRDYQETQYF.

This clonotype has just a few counts. V usage is TRBV10-3 and J usage is TRBJ1-2, with D unclear. The germline V gene has CDR1 ENHRY and CDR2 SYGVKD. The CDR3 length is 14 residues. V was clipped by 0 bases and J by 3 bases, with 8 bases between them. The CDR3 bases are TGTGCCATCAGTGAGTCATGGGGTGACTATGGCTACACCTTC. Protein: CAISESWGDYGYTF.

V and J are TRBV7-3 and TRBJ2-3; TRBD2 agrees at 9 bases. V shed 2 bases and J 4 bases; nucleotides not matched to a gene: 7. The V gene's germline CDR1 is SGHTA and CDR2 FQGTGA. This CDR3 region has 16 residues. This CDR3 is CASSLLAGGTPDTQYF. The CDR3 DNA reads TGTGCCAGCAGCTTACTGGCGGGAGGGACCCCAGATACGCAGTATTTT.

The sample holds many counts of this clonotype. This sequence joins TRBV6-1 and TRBJ1-3; no clear D. Trimming removed 6 bases from V and 0 bases from J, with 12 bases in between. Germline loops: CDR1 MNHNS, CDR2 SASEGT. This CDR3 comprises 15 residues. The CDR3 loop reads CASSPDVSSGNTIYF. The CDR3 bases are TGTGCCAGCAGCCCGGACGTTAGCTCTGGAAACACCATATATTTT.

A note on this clonotype: The CDR3 end shows no conserved phenylalanine or tryptophan, and so a read error is likely. This chain connects TRBV7-7 to TRBJ2-7; 11 nucleotides agree with TRBD2. The germline CDR1 and CDR2 sequences are SSHAT and FNYEAQ (reference sequence). The CDR3 contains 15 residues. CDR3 DNA sequence: TGTGCTAGCAGCCCGGGACTAGCGGCATCCTACGAGCAGTACTCC. Translating gives CASSPGLAASYEQYS.

This clonotype showed up just a few times. This may stem from a read error, because a much larger clone lies one nucleotide away. V is TRBV4-1 and J is TRBJ1-2, with TRBD1 matching 10 bases. The CDR3 is 18 residues long. CDR1 MGHRA and CDR2 YSYEKL come from the germline V gene. For the CDR3, the DNA is TGCGCCGGCAGCCACGGGACAGGGGACGGGCTCTCTAACTATGGCTACACCTTC. Amino acids: CAGSHGTGDGLSNYGYTF.

The chain has TRBV9 and TRBJ2-5; D is undetermined. The end of the DNA is better explained by TRBJ2-1, so the J call may be wrong. This CDR3 spans 12 amino acids. The V gene's germline CDR1 is SGDLS and CDR2 YYNGEE. CDR3 DNA: TGTGCCAGCAGCGCAGATAGGAATGAGCAGTTCTTC. Translated, it gives CASSADRNEQFF.

This clonotype has a handful of counts. CDR3: CASSERLAGSDEQYF. DNA for the CDR3: TGTGCCAGCAGCGAAAGACTAGCGGGGTCAGACGAGCAGTACTTC. The V and J genes are TRBV7-9 and TRBJ2-5; TRBD2 matches at 11 bases. The DNA end is a closer match to TRBJ2-7, so the J assignment may be wrong. CDR1 and CDR2 (germline): SEHNR, FQNEAQ (reference sequence). This CDR3 has 15 residues.

The chain links TRBV29-1 to TRBJ2-1, with unresolved D. Trimming took off 1 base at V and 0 bases at J, with 7 bases between the two ends. The CDR3 runs to 14 residues. Germline lookup yields CDR1 SQVTM and CDR2 ANQGSEA. CDR3 loop: CSVEGQSSYNEQFF. CDR3 bases: TGCAGCGTTGAAGGGCAGAGCTCCTACAATGAGCAGTTCTTC.